A single sample is the source of the 8 T cell receptor beta chains below, sequenced in a study of OX40 agonist ivuxolimab in advanced cancers. Libraries were made using the immunoSEQ multiplex PCR assay. The table was pulled from immuneACCESS by TCRdb, which kept in-frame rearrangements only. Such tables lose some clones; where checked, under half of the loss comes from unresolved V genes, and the rest has no known cause. The sample records 60,000 to 80,000 clones, over 75% of which are singletons. The ten largest clones add up to 5% of the sample. Sequencing used CD4+ or CD8+ T cells sorted from blood, obtained in a trial of the OX40 agonist ivuxolimab. These receptors were obtained from an adult with an advanced solid tumor such as melanoma, head and neck, liver or kidney cancer.

This chain uses TRBV6-1 with TRBJ2-1; D perhaps matches TRBD2 (5 bases). The CDR3 consists of 14 residues. Between the trimmed V and J ends, which lost 3 bases and 6 bases, there was a span of 12 bases. Germline CDR1 reads MNHNS; CDR2 reads SASEGT. The CDR3 sequence is CASSEAGGANEQFF. The CDR3 region has the DNA TGTGCCAGCAGTGAGGCGGGCGGCGCCAATGAGCAGTTCTTC.

This chain links TRBV9 with TRBJ1-3; D uncertain. Germline V gene data show CDR1 as SGDLS and CDR2 as YYNGEE. The CDR3 sequence is 14 residues long. Trimming took off 3 bases at V and 2 bases at J, with 9 bases between the two ends. CDR3 in DNA: TGTGCCAGCAGCGCCGGAAGCGCTGGAAACACCATATATTTT. This encodes CASSAGSAGNTIYF.

The chain uses TRBV4-1 and TRBJ2-2; 7 bases line up with TRBD1. Germline CDR1 is MGHRA and CDR2 is YSYEKL. Trimming removed 3 bases from V and 2 bases from J; junction bases left unmatched: 3. The CDR3 extends over 15 amino acids. The CDR3 nucleotides are TGCGCCAGCAGCCAGACAGGGATTAACACCGGGGAGCTGTTTTTT. Protein product: CASSQTGINTGELFF.

The CDR3 coding sequence is TGTGCCAGTGGTAAGTCGGGGACTAGCGGGAGCCACGAGCAGTACTTC. As protein: CASGKSGTSGSHEQYF. This chain uses TRBV19 with TRBJ2-7; 14 positions match TRBD2. The CDR3 extends over 16 amino acids. The germline gives CDR1 LNHDA, CDR2 SQIVND (reference sequence). Trimming at V came to 8 bases and at J to 5 bases, leaving 11 bases not matched to a gene.

In this sample, this clone turned up a few times. The rearrangement uses TRBV7-6 and TRBJ2-7; 12 bases are shared with TRBD2. The junction had 10 bases not matched to a gene; V was cut back by 5 bases and J by 2 bases. The CDR3 runs 17 residues. CDR1 and CDR2 from the germline V gene are SGHVS and FNYEAQ. DNA of the CDR3: TGTGCCAGCAGCCCCTCGACTAGCGGGAGCACTGCCTACGAGCAGTACTTC. Translated: CASSPSTSGSTAYEQYF.

This chain links TRBV19 with TRBJ1-2; D may be TRBD1 (5 bases). Trimming took off 4 bases at V and 6 bases at J, with 21 bases between the two ends. Germline CDR1 is LNHDA and CDR2 is SQIVND (reference sequence). The CDR3 spans 16 residues. The CDR3, as DNA: TGTGCCAGTAGTAGAGCTCATGGCAGGACAATCGATGGCTACACCTTC. The encoded protein is CASSRAHGRTIDGYTF.

The V and J genes are TRBV19 and TRBJ1-3; D perhaps matches TRBD1 (5 bases). This CDR3 is 15 amino acids long. The V and J ends lost 7 bases and 4 bases respectively, with 17 bases between them. Germline V gives CDR1 LNHDA, CDR2 SQIVND (reference sequence). The DNA of the CDR3 is TGTGCCAGTACCAGCCGACAGCCAGGGGGAAACACCATATATTTT. This codes for CASTSRQPGGNTIYF.

The gene calls are TRBV18 and TRBJ1-2; D not certain. This CDR3 spans 14 amino acids. Germline CDR1 reads KGHSH; CDR2 reads LQKENI. Trimming stripped 2 bases from V and 3 bases from J, with 10 bases between. In nucleotides, the CDR3 is TGTGCCAGCTCACCAGGGGAAAGCGACTATGGCTACACCTTC. This encodes CASSPGESDYGYTF.